Listed here is a single T cell receptor beta chain. The antigen remains unidentified. This entry belongs to a study of graft-versus-host responses after intestinal transplantation. Study at large: Tacrolimus plus steroids were given to all recipients for around three years, preceded by anti-thymocyte globulin induction. Study-level points and caveats: Declining HvG levels early post-transplant were linked to peak circulating GvH clone levels.

Losses at the gene ends were 3 bases for V and 4 bases for J; bases not matched to a gene: 9. The germline V gene encodes CDR1 MNHEY and CDR2 SMNVEV (reference sequence). The CDR3 runs to 16 residues. TCRdb keeps only in-frame clones here, not all; method: immunoSEQ multiplex PCR. The top ten clones hold over 0.4% of a sample with tens of thousands of clones, approximately 88% of them seen once. The receptor was isolated from a human donor who was the organ donor for an intestinal transplant. Here the sequenced sample was unstimulated CD4+ T cells sorted from spleen or lymph node cells, taken before transplant. The V and J genes are TRBV27 and TRBJ2-3; TRBD2 aligns across 8 bases. The CDR3 protein is CASSFLPSGLSDTQYF. DNA for the CDR3: TGTGCCAGCAGTTTTTTGCCTAGCGGGCTCTCAGATACGCAGTATTTT.